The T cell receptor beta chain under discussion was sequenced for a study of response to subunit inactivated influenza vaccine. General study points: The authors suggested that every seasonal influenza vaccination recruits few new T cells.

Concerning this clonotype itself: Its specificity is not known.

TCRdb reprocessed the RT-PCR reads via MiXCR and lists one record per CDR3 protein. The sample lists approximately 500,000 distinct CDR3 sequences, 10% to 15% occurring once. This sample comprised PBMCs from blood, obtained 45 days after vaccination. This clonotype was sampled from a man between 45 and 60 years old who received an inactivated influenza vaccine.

The CDR3 reads CASGRGDRVYLYEQYF. In DNA form, the CDR3 reads TGTGCCAGCGGCCGGGGGGACAGGGTCTACCTCTACGAGCAGTACTTC. V is TRBV5-6 and J is TRBJ2-7; 9 bases align to TRBD1. J lost 3 bases, V lost 7 bases, and 14 bases had no gene match. Germline CDR1 is SGHDT and CDR2 is YYEEEE. The CDR3 sequence is 16 residues long.